These 8 T cell receptor beta chains share one sample of origin, sequenced in a study of blood T cell repertoires in COVID-19. The assay was immunoSEQ multiplex PCR, and TCRdb's table has in-frame clones only and misses some. The repertoire has over 250,000 clones, about nine tenths of them found once; the top ten carry about 2.4%. Sequenced: PBMCs or T cells enriched from blood (not recorded which). The receptor source for this set is a man aged 55-75 years who had recovered from COVID-19.

V usage is TRBV7-9 and J usage is TRBJ2-2, with TRBD1 matching 10 bases. CDR1 is SEHNR and CDR2 is FQNEAQ in the germline V gene (reference sequence). With V trimmed by 6 bases and J by 5 bases, 3 bases remained unmatched. The CDR3 sequence is 14 residues long. CDR3 nucleotides: TGTGCCAGCAGTCCGGGACAGGGGACCGGGGAGCTGTTTTTT. Amino acid sequence: CASSPGQGTGELFF.

The CDR3 sequence is CASSPDRLSYEQYF. CDR3 coding DNA: TGTGCCAGCTCCCCGGACAGGCTATCCTACGAGCAGTACTTC. The chain has TRBV6-5 and TRBJ2-7; 7 bases map to TRBD1. V gave up 8 bases and J gave up 1 base; unmatched junction bases: 8. CDR1 is MNHEY and CDR2 is SVGAGI in the germline V gene. The CDR3 sequence is 14 residues long.

A note on this clone: Distinct nucleotide sequences in the sample also encode this CDR3. The chain links TRBV18 to TRBJ1-1, with a weak D call TRBD1 (6 bases). The CDR3 has 15 residues. CDR1 is KGHSH, CDR2 LQKENI, per germline. Trimming removed 0 bases from V and 1 base from J, with 9 bases in between. CDR3 coding DNA: TGTGCCAGCTCACCACCGGGGGCGAGGAACACTGAAGCTTTCTTT. This encodes CASSPPGARNTEAFF.

The rearrangement joins TRBV4-2 to TRBJ2-1; 7 bases agree with TRBD1. The trim removed 3 bases at V and 3 bases at J, leaving 5 bases unmatched. Germline assignment: CDR1 LGHNA and CDR2 YNFKEQ. There are 15 residues in the CDR3. The CDR3 coding sequence is TGTGCCAGCAGCCACACCGGGACAGTCTACAATGAGCAGTTCTTC. Translation gives CASSHTGTVYNEQFF.

The V gene is TRBV5-5, the J gene TRBJ1-2; 8 bases fit TRBD1. This CDR3 comprises 14 residues. Germline trimming cut 7 bases from V and 3 bases from J; bases unmatched to any gene: 8. CDR1 is SGHKS and CDR2 is YYEKEE in the germline V gene (reference sequence). As DNA, the CDR3 is TGTGCCAGCGCGTGGGCGACAGGGGACTATGGCTACACCTTC. It is translated as CASAWATGDYGYTF. Drawing the rest from reference TRBV5-5 and TRBJ1-2, the complete variable domain is DAGVTQSPTHLIKTRGQQVTLRCSPISGHKSVSWYQQVLGQGPQFIFQYYEKEERGRGNFPDRFSARQFPNYSSELNVNALLLGDSALYLCASAWATGDYGYTFGSGTRLTVV.

In this sample, this clone turned up once. This rearrangement joins TRBV11-2 to TRBJ1-1; the match to TRBD1 covers 7 bases. Germline assignment: CDR1 SGHAT and CDR2 FQNNGV. The V gene end was trimmed by 5 bases and the J gene end by 4 bases; junction bases not matched to a gene: 7. There are 14 residues in the CDR3. The CDR3 reads CASSITGVPTEAFF. The CDR3 bases are TGTGCCAGCAGCATCACAGGGGTCCCCACTGAAGCTTTCTTT.

This chain uses TRBV5-1 with TRBJ1-3, with 9 nucleotides matching TRBD1. The J segment lost 2 bases and the V segment lost 4 bases, leaving 7 bases of the junction unmatched. The germline CDR1 and CDR2 sequences are SGHRS and YFSETQ. This CDR3 contains 16 residues. The CDR3 protein is CASSNRQGEAGNTIYF. The DNA for the CDR3 is TGCGCCAGCAGCAACAGACAGGGGGAAGCTGGAAACACCATATATTTT. Combining the CDR3 with reference TRBV5-1 and TRBJ1-3 gives the whole variable domain KAGVTQTPRYLIKTRGQQVTLSCSPISGHRSVSWYQQTPGQGLQFLFEYFSETQRNKGNFPGRFSGRQFSNSRSEMNVSTLELGDSALYLCASSNRQGEAGNTIYFGEGSWLTVV.

The rearrangement joins TRBV24-1 to TRBJ2-1, with TRBD2 identical over 12 bases. Germline V CDR1 and CDR2: KGHDR, SFDVKD. This CDR3 comprises 16 residues. With 3 bases clipped from V and 4 bases from J, the junction kept 3 bases outside the gene matches. The CDR3 is CATSDPGTSGYNEQFF. Here the CDR3 DNA reads TGTGCCACCAGTGATCCCGGGACTAGCGGGTACAATGAGCAGTTCTTC.